This TCR beta chain stems from a study of cytomegalovirus exposure and HLA in healthy donors. Study-wide results and caveats: The authors considered a cluster of highly shared sequence variants likely to be a sequencing artifact. Later, an analysis showed that TCR beta chains associated with HLA were more clonally expanded than others that were equally common. The majority of CMV-associated TCR beta chains were reported as apparently HLA-restricted in a later analysis. According to the study, 150 to 200 TCR beta chains were cytomegalovirus-associated.

V was cut by 0 bases and J by 0 bases, with 8 bases left in between. Germline V CDR1 and CDR2: SGHTA, FQGNSA. The CDR3 runs to 15 residues. This clone was seen a few times. As yet, its antigen is unknown. 60 Vbeta and 13 Jbeta primers were used in PCR. Sequencing was performed with immunoSEQ multiplex PCR; in TCRdb, only in-frame clones are kept and a portion is missing. This sample carries over 100,000 clones, roughly 70% of them seen once, and the ten largest clones take about 9%. Sequencing input: PBMCs. The chain carries TRBV7-2 and TRBJ1-2; no clear D. The origin of this receptor is a man aged 25 to 40 in good health and CMV-seropositive. The CDR3 DNA is TGTGCCAGCAGCTTAGCGAGCCGTACTAACTATGGCTACACCTTC. Translating it yields CASSLASRTNYGYTF.